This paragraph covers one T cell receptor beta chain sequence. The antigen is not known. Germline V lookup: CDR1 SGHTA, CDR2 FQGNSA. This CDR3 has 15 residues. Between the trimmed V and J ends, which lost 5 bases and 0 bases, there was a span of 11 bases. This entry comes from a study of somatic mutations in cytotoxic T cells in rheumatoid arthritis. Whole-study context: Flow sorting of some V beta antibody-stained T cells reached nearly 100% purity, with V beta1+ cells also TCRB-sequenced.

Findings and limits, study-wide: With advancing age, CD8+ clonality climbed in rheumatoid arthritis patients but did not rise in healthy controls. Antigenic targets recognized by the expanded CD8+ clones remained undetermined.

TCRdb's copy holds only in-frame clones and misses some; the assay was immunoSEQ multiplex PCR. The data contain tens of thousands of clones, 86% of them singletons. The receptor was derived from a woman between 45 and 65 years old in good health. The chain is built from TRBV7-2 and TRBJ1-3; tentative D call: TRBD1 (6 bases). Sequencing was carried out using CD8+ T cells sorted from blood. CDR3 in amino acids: CASSTPQGSGNTIYF. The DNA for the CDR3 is TGTGCCAGCAGCACCCCACAGGGCTCTGGAAACACCATATATTTT.